This T cell receptor (beta chain) emerged from a study of naive and memory T cell subsets. Details on this clonotype: What it recognizes is unknown.

Both TRBC1 and TRBC2 were covered by a beta constant-region primer of two equimolar oligonucleotides. Nested alpha and beta constant-region primers with the SP2 primer drove four PCR rounds on ligated cDNA. TCRdb called the UMI-ligation and nested PCR reads again in MiXCR, with one record for every CDR3 protein. The sample yields over 100,000 distinct CDR3 sequences, more than 12% seen once. Study-wide findings and caveats: Over 90% of naive TCR sequences appeared only once, unlike memory subsets. The power law exponent of TCR abundance differed between naive and memory cells. Possibly reflecting memory cells re-expressing CD45RA, a few larger clonotypes occurred in naive repertoires, especially CD8.

V lost 0 bases and J 3 bases, leaving 9 bases between the germline ends. CDR1 is LGHNA and CDR2 is YNFKEQ in the germline V gene. This CDR3 has 15 residues. The chain uses TRBV4-2 and TRBJ1-5, with D possibly TRBD1 on 5 matching bases. This sequence originates from a human donor in good health. The sequencing sample was made of naive CD8+ T cells from blood. The CDR3 bases are TGTGCCAGCAGCCAAGATATGGGGCTCAATCAGCCCCAGCATTTT. This codes for CASSQDMGLNQPQHF.